One sample yielded the 14 T cell receptor beta chains listed below, sequenced in a study of T cell responses to AZD1222 COVID-19 vaccine. The assay was immunoSEQ multiplex PCR, and TCRdb's table has in-frame clones only and misses some. The sample yields around 150,000 clones, approximately 91% seen once. This material consisted of peripheral blood, taken on day 0 of AZD1222 vaccination. The receptor set was obtained from an adult in good health.

The V gene is TRBV28, the J gene TRBJ2-2; TRBD1 matches at 8 bases. Trimming removed 11 bases from V and 5 bases from J; junction bases left unmatched: 10. Germline loops: CDR1 MDHEN, CDR2 SYDVKM. This CDR3 region has 14 residues. The CDR3 bases are TGTGCCGTCCAGCCGGGACAGGAGACCGGGGAGCTGTTTTTT. Protein: CAVQPGQETGELFF.

The table lists this clone with a count of one. The V gene is TRBV6-4, the J gene TRBJ1-1; D remains unclear. The CDR3 loop spans 16 amino acids. The V end lost 1 base, the J end lost 0 bases, and 12 bases lay between the germline ends. Germline values: CDR1 MRHNA, CDR2 SNTAGT. Here the CDR3 DNA reads TGTGCCAGCAGTGACTGCTTCCACACATTGAACACTGAAGCTTTCTTT. As protein: CASSDCFHTLNTEAFF.

CDR3 nucleotides: TGTGCCAGCAGCTTGTATAATGAACCCTACAATGAGCAGTTCTTC. Its protein is CASSLYNEPYNEQFF. The chain combines TRBV5-7 with TRBJ2-1; D gene ambiguous. TRBV5-7 is annotated as an ORF whose role is uncertain. The CDR3 totals 15 residues. Trimming pared 1 base from V and 2 bases from J, leaving 10 bases between.

V gene TRBV18 combines with J gene TRBJ2-5, with 11 bases identical to TRBD1. Losses at the gene ends were 4 bases for V and 5 bases for J; bases not matched to a gene: 9. CDR3 size: 16 residues. The germline gives CDR1 KGHSH, CDR2 LQKENI. The CDR3 DNA reads as TGTGCCAGCTCACTGCGGACAGGGGGCTTGGAGGAGACCCAGTACTTC. It codes for CASSLRTGGLEETQYF.

This chain joins TRBV6-5 and TRBJ1-5; tentatively, D is TRBD1 (6 bases). CDR3 size: 14 residues. With 6 bases removed from V and 3 bases from J, the gap between germline ends came to 12 bases. CDR1 is MNHEY and CDR2 is SVGAGI in the germline V gene. CDR3 region: CASSRTGTNQPQHF. The CDR3 DNA follows: TGTGCCAGCAGCCGCACAGGGACCAATCAGCCCCAGCATTTT.

V is TRBV30 and J is TRBJ1-2; D unclear. Germline V lookup: CDR1 GTSNPN, CDR2 SVGIG (reference sequence). V gave up 2 bases and J gave up 5 bases, with 6 bases separating them. This CDR3 is built from 11 residues. DNA for the CDR3: TGTGCCTGGAGTCAGACTTATGGCTACACCTTC. Translating gives CAWSQTYGYTF.

The CDR3 protein is CASRYSPGTGDGEQYF. The CDR3 coding sequence is TGCGCCAGCAGATATTCCCCCGGGACAGGGGATGGGGAGCAGTACTTC. The rearrangement uses TRBV5-1 and TRBJ2-7; 10 nucleotides agree with TRBD1. V lost 5 bases, J lost 7 bases, and 15 bases stayed unmatched. The CDR3 has 16 amino acids. CDR1 is SGHRS and CDR2 is YFSETQ in the germline V gene.

The genes are TRBV5-1 and TRBJ2-3, with D perhaps given as TRBD1 or TRBD2 (5 bases each). Trimming pared 4 bases from V and 5 bases from J, leaving 8 bases between. CDR1 is SGHRS, CDR2 YFSETQ, per germline. CDR3 length: 12 residues. CDR3: CASSRDGDTQYF. The CDR3 DNA sequence: TGCGCCAGCAGCCGGGACGGAGATACGCAGTATTTT.

The chain recombines TRBV6-5 with TRBJ1-2, with 8 nucleotides matching TRBD1. The CDR3 is 14 residues long. With V trimmed by 6 bases and J by 2 bases, 5 bases remained unmatched. The germline V gene has CDR1 MNHEY and CDR2 SVGAGI. The chain's CDR3 is CASRRDRTNYGYTF. For the CDR3, the DNA is TGTGCCAGCAGACGGGACAGGACCAACTATGGCTACACCTTC.

A remark on this clone: The sample has other DNA sequences that encode this CDR3 too. This rearrangement joins TRBV11-2 to TRBJ1-1; no clear D gene. Germline values: CDR1 SGHAT, CDR2 FQNNGV. CDR3 length: 13 amino acids. Trimming left V 0 bases short and J 5 bases short, with 7 bases between. CDR3 region: CASSLDRVTEAFF. The CDR3 coding sequence is TGTGCCAGCAGCTTAGATCGGGTGACTGAAGCTTTCTTT.

The chain combines TRBV9 with TRBJ1-2; the D is unclear. This CDR3 has 14 amino acids. The V end was cut by 3 bases, the J end by 8 bases, with 17 bases between. Germline values: CDR1 SGDLS, CDR2 YYNGEE. Here the CDR3 DNA reads TGTGCCAGCAGCGCAAGCCTGATAGGTGGAGGCTACACCTTC. As protein: CASSASLIGGGYTF.

The chain combines TRBV9 with TRBJ1-6, with D possibly TRBD1 on 5 matching bases. Germline V gene sequence: CDR1 SGDLS, CDR2 YYNGEE. V was shortened by 0 bases and J by 7 bases, with 8 bases between the two germline ends. The CDR3 totals 14 residues. The CDR3 sequence: CASSVEAGNSPLHF. CDR3 nucleotides: TGTGCCAGCAGCGTAGAGGCAGGGAATTCACCCCTCCACTTT.

The CDR3 here is CASNGRGFYNEQFF. Here the CDR3 DNA reads TGTGCCAGCAACGGCAGGGGGTTTTACAATGAGCAGTTCTTC. This chain joins TRBV6-5 and TRBJ2-1; TRBD1 aligns across 7 bases. Per germline, CDR1 MNHEY and CDR2 SVGAGI. V lost 7 bases and J lost 4; bases outside the gene matches: 7. The CDR3 is 14 residues long.

This chain joins TRBV29-1 and TRBJ1-1, with a possible D match to TRBD1 (5 bases). Trimming cost V 1 base and J 5 bases, with 8 bases left between them. Per the germline V gene, CDR1 is SQVTM and CDR2 is ANQGSEA. The CDR3 length is 12 residues. The CDR3 loop is CSVEVRQTEAFF. The CDR3 region has the DNA TGCAGCGTTGAAGTAAGACAGACTGAAGCTTTCTTT.